This note documents a single T cell receptor (beta chain) sequence. Some clones are missing from TCRdb's copy, which holds only in-frame ones; the method was immunoSEQ multiplex PCR. The top ten hold about 3% of the sample, which has 45,000 to 60,000 clones, roughly 95% seen once. There are 14 residues in the CDR3. The V and J ends lost 0 bases and 7 bases respectively, with 12 bases between them. The germline CDR1 and CDR2 sequences are MNHEY and SMNVEV (reference sequence). This entry comes from a study of technical replicates of blood from four donors. Sequenced sample: PBMCs. The chain employs TRBV27 and TRBJ1-1; D not resolved. The TCR comes from a human donor in good health. Some clones in this sample may be carry-over from other donors' samples. CDR3 nucleotides: TGTGCCAGCAGTTTATCGTGGGCAGCCGGTGAAGCTTTCTTT. It codes for CASSLSWAAGEAFF.